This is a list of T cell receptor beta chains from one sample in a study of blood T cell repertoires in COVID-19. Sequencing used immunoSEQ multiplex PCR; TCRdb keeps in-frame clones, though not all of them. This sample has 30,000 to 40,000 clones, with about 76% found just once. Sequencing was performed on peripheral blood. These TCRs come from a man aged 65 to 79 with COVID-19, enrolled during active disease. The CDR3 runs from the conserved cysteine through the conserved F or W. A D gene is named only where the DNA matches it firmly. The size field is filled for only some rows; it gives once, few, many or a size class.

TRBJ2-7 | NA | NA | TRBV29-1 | TGCAGCGTAACAACCGGGTCACTCTACGAGCAGTACTTC | CSVTTGSLYEQYF
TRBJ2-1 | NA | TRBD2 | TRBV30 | TGTGCCTGGAGTGTCCGGGTAGCGGGGTTAATCAATGAGCAGTTCTTC | CAWSVRVAGLINEQFF
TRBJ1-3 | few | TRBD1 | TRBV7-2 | TGTGCCAGCAGCTCCAGGGGGGCGGGTGGAAACACCATATATTTT | CASSSRGAGGNTIYF
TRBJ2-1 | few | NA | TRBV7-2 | TGTGCCAGCAGTCTCAGCCCTAGTGTGCAGTTCTTC | CASSLSPSVQFF
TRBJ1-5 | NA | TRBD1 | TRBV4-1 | TGCGCCAGCAGCCACGGGACAGGGGGCGATCAGCCCCAGCATTTT | CASSHGTGGDQPQHF
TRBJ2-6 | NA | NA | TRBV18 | TGTGCCAGCTCCGGGGAACGAGGGGCCAACGTCCTGACTTTC | CASSGERGANVLTF
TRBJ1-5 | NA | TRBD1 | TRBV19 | TGTGCCAGTAGTATAGTTCCGGGACAGGGGAGTTGGCAGCCCCAGCATTTT | CASSIVPGQGSWQPQHF
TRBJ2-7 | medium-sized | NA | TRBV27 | TGTGCCAGCAGCCTAGCCGTCAGTGGCCCCTACGAGCAGTACTTC | CASSLAVSGPYEQYF
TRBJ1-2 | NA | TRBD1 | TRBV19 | TGTGCCAGTAGTCCAGCCGGGACAGGCGATTATGGCTACACCTTC | CASSPAGTGDYGYTF
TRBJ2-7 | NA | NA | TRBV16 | TGTGCCAGCAGCCAATCCTCCGGGAACCCCTACGAGCAGTACTTC | CASSQSSGNPYEQYF
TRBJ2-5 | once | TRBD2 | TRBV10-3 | TGTGCCATCAGTGGGGGAGGATTGTTGGGGAGCGGGGTCCCACAAGAGACCCAGTACTTC | CAISGGGLLGSGVPQETQYF
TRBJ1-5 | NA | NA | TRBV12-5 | TGTGCTAGTGCCCTGGGGGCCGGTCAGCCCCAGCATTTT | CASALGAGQPQHF
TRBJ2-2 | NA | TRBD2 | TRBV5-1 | TGCGCCAGCAGCTTGGCAGCGGGGGGCCGAGCGAACACCGGGGAGCTGTTTTTT | CASSLAAGGRANTGELFF
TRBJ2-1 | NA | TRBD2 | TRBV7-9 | TGTGCCAGCAGCTTAGCCGCGGGGGGGAGGAATGAGCAGTTCTTC | CASSLAAGGRNEQFF
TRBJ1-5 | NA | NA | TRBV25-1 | TGTGCCAGCAGTGATTTATCGGGGGGCAAGAATCAGCCCCAGCATTTT | CASSDLSGGKNQPQHF
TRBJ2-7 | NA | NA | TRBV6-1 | TGTGCCAGCAGTGAAGACTGGACAAACTACGAGCAGTACTTC | CASSEDWTNYEQYF
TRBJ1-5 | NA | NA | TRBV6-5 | TGTGCCAGCAGCTCAGAAGGGGGTCAGCCCCAGCATTTT | CASSSEGGQPQHF
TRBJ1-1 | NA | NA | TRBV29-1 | TGCAGCGGAGGAGGGGTGGAAGCTTTCTTT | CSGGGVEAFF
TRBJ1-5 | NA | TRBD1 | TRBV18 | TGTGCCAGCTCACCCCAAGGACAGGGTCAGCCCCAGCATTTT | CASSPQGQGQPQHF
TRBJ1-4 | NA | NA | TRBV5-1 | TGCGCCAGCAGCTTCGGGGGAGCTAATGAAAAACTGTTTTTT | CASSFGGANEKLFF
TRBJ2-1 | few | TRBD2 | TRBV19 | TGTGCCAGCGAGGTCCGACTAGCGGGAGGTCCGGGGGAGCAGTTCTTC | CASEVRLAGGPGEQFF
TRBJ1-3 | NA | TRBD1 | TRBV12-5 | TGTGCTAGTGGTTCGGGACAGGGTGTTCGGGCTGGAAACACCATATATTTT | CASGSGQGVRAGNTIYF
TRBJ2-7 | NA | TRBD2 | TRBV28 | TGTGCCAGCAGTTCGGCTGGAGGCGGGGGGCGCTACGAGCAGTACTTC | CASSSAGGGGRYEQYF
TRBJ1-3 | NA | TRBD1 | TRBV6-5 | TGTGCCAGCAGTTACACGGGACAGGGTTTCGGAAACACCATATATTTT | CASSYTGQGFGNTIYF
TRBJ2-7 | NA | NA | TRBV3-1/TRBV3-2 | TGTGCCAGCAGCTCACAGGGTCTAGCGGCCTCCGAGCAGTACTTC | CASSSQGLAASEQYF
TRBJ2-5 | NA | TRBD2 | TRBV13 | TGTGCCAGCAGCTTAGGCCGTAGCGGGGATGGAGAGACCCAGTACTTC | CASSLGRSGDGETQYF
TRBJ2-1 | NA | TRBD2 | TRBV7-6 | TGTGCCAGCAGCCCTCTACTAGCGGGAGCCTACAATGAGCAGTTCTTC | CASSPLLAGAYNEQFF
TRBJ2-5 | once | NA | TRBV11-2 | TGTGCCAGCAGCTTCGGGGGAATGGAGACCCAGTACTTC | CASSFGGMETQYF
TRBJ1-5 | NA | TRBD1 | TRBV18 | TGTGCCAGCTCACCACTTCAGGGGGCTGATCAGCCCCAGCATTTT | CASSPLQGADQPQHF
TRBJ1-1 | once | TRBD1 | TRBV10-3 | TGTGCCATCAGTGAGGGCCTGACAGGGGTTAACACTGAAGCTTTCTTT | CAISEGLTGVNTEAFF
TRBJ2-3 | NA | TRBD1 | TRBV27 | TGTGCCACCTCGGACAGGGTGGATACAGATACGCAGTATTTT | CATSDRVDTDTQYF
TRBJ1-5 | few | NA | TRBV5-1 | TGCGCCAGCAGCTTGGGAACGGATACAGGGTCGAATCAGCCCCAGCATTTT | CASSLGTDTGSNQPQHF
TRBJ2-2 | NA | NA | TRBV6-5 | TGTGCCACCAAGCGGACAGCGAACACCGGGGAGCTGTTTTTT | CATKRTANTGELFF
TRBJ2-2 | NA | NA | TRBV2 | TGTGCCAGCTGTAGGGGGAACACCGGGGAGCTGTTTTTT | CASCRGNTGELFF
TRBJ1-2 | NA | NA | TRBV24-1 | TGTGCCACCAGTGATTCCCGGGGGGCCTATGGCTACACCTTC | CATSDSRGAYGYTF
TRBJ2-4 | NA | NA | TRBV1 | TGCACCAGCAGCCAGAGGTTGGACATTAACAAAAACATTCAGTACTTC | CTSSQRLDINKNIQYF
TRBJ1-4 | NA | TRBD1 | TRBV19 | TGTGCCAGTAGTAAAGGGACAGCTAGTAGTGAAAAACTGTTTTTT | CASSKGTASSEKLFF
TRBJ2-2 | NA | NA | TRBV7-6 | TGTGCCAGCAGCTTTAGAAATTTCGGAGCGGAGAACACCGGGGAGCTGTTTTTT | CASSFRNFGAENTGELFF
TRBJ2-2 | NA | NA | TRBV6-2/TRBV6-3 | TGTGCCAGCAGTTTTATAGCCGGGGAGCTGTTTTTT | CASSFIAGELFF